The 2 T cell receptor beta chains below come from one sample, sequenced in a study of lymphopenia after photon versus proton radiotherapy. The method was immunoSEQ multiplex PCR; TCRdb's version includes in-frame clones alone and lacks a portion of them. The table has 65,000 to 85,000 clones, about nine tenths seen once. Here the sequenced sample was peripheral blood, taken from a patient treated with photon-based radiotherapy. Receptor source: a woman aged 40 to 49 with cholangiocarcinoma.

The chain is built from TRBV5-8 and TRBJ1-6; D not resolved. This CDR3 comprises 12 residues. Germline-derived CDR1 and CDR2 are SGHTS and YDEGEE. Trimming left V 0 bases short and J 8 bases short, with 3 bases between. CDR3 nucleotide sequence: TGTGCCAGCAGCTTGGCGGATTCACCCCTCCACTTT. It yields the protein CASSLADSPLHF.

The chain is built from TRBV30 and TRBJ2-1, with TRBD2 as a possible D gene (6 bases). CDR1 and CDR2 (germline): GTSNPN, SVGIG (reference sequence). This CDR3 has 14 residues. V was shortened by 1 base and J by 9 bases, with 16 bases between the two germline ends. CDR3 bases: TGTGCCTGGAGTGCCGGGACTCCAGTCACTGAGCAGTTCTTC. Its protein product is CAWSAGTPVTEQFF. The whole variable domain, remainder taken from reference TRBV30 and TRBJ2-1, is SQTIHQWPATLVQPVGSPLSLECTVEGTSNPNLYWYRQAAGRGLQLLFYSVGIGQISSEVPQNLSASRPQDRQFILSSKKLLLSDSGFYLCAWSAGTPVTEQFFGPGTRLTVL.